This T cell receptor beta chain was retrieved from a study of blood T cell repertoires in COVID-19. Across the study: Nucleic acid was either cDNA or gDNA, and it came from T cells, B-cell-depleted T cells, or PBMCs.

Generated by immunoSEQ multiplex PCR, the TCRdb table keeps only in-frame clones and is missing some. The repertoire holds 65,000 to 90,000 clones, with about 89% as singletons. V gave up 5 bases and J gave up 1 base, with 11 bases separating them. Germline CDR1 is SEHNR and CDR2 is FQNEAQ (reference sequence). The CDR3 totals 14 residues. The sequenced sample was peripheral blood. The chain combines TRBV7-9 with TRBJ1-1; a possible D gene is TRBD1 (5 bases). The receptor's source is a man aged 50-59 years with acute or convalescent COVID-19. CDR3 nucleotides: TGTGCCAGCAGCCAGCATCAGGGGAACACTGAAGCTTTCTTT. Its translation: CASSQHQGNTEAFF.